A selection of T cell receptor beta chains follows, all from one sample in a study of blood T cell repertoires in COVID-19. The table came from immunoSEQ multiplex PCR; TCRdb's copy has only in-frame clones and leaves some out. The sample lists some 75,000 clones, 80% occurring once. Sample: peripheral blood. These receptors were obtained from a man aged 50-60 years with COVID-19, enrolled during active disease. Each CDR3 is given without its conserved first and last residue.

V: TRBV20-1; J: TRBJ1-1; length: 9; CDR3: RPTGDTEAF
V: TRBV5-8; J: TRBJ2-7; length: 13; CDR3: ASSLGQGVTYEQY
V: TRBV5-1; J: TRBJ2-1; length: 16; CDR3: ASSLRRTSGSGYNEQF
V: TRBV5-1; J: TRBJ2-7; length: 12; CDR3: ASRPDRGSFEQY
V: TRBV18; J: TRBJ2-7; length: 13; CDR3: ASSLVGQGAHEQY
V: TRBV5-6; J: TRBJ2-3; length: 15; CDR3: ASSLVDSGASGDTQY
V: TRBV7-9; J: TRBJ2-2; length: 16; CDR3: ASSLVGGSAKWTGELF
V: TRBV5-1; J: TRBJ2-7; length: 13; CDR3: ASSQGQGPPYEQY
V: TRBV20-1; J: TRBJ1-5; length: 9; CDR3: GQGGTEPQH
V: TRBV5-1; J: TRBJ1-4; length: 15; CDR3: ASSRAQGTATNEKLF
V: TRBV30; J: TRBJ2-3; length: 12; CDR3: AWATGVPTDTQY
V: TRBV7-2; J: TRBJ2-5; length: 15; CDR3: ASSLTGQGASQETQY
V: TRBV6-2/TRBV6-3; J: TRBJ1-1; length: 11; CDR3: ASSSQDYTEAF
V: TRBV7-8; J: TRBJ2-2; length: 16; CDR3: ASSLGRMVVANTGELF
V: TRBV27; J: TRBJ2-7; length: 12; CDR3: ASSSRESSYEQY
V: TRBV30; J: TRBJ1-5; length: 16; CDR3: AWSKTPWGLQSNQPQH
V: TRBV19; J: TRBJ2-1; length: 14; CDR3: ASSIVGGISYNEQF
V: TRBV2; J: TRBJ1-1; length: 13; CDR3: ASSSQGAGNTEAF
V: TRBV9; J: TRBJ2-2; length: 14; CDR3: ASSPRLASGTGELF
V: TRBV13; J: TRBJ2-7; length: 13; CDR3: ASSRGLAGSYEQY
V: TRBV5-4; J: TRBJ2-3; length: 13; CDR3: ASSWGGRSTDTQY
V: TRBV7-8; J: TRBJ2-7; length: 11; CDR3: ASSLLREGEQY
V: TRBV9; J: TRBJ2-7; length: 14; CDR3: ASSGGRTGLIDEQY
V: TRBV2; J: TRBJ2-3; length: 12; CDR3: ASRWAQGSDTQY
V: TRBV19; J: TRBJ1-2; length: 13; CDR3: ASSTRGRGSYGYT
V: TRBV11-2; J: TRBJ2-7; length: 12; CDR3: ASSFSGPSYEQY
V: TRBV2; J: TRBJ1-1; length: 15; CDR3: ASSPGQGISSNTEAF
V: TRBV7-9; J: TRBJ1-2; length: 11; CDR3: ASSLGAGYGYT
V: TRBV11-3; J: TRBJ2-1; length: 12; CDR3: ASSYRGSSNEQF
V: TRBV6-1; J: TRBJ2-1; length: 13; CDR3: ASSDGTSGYNEQF
V: TRBV6-2/TRBV6-3; J: TRBJ1-5; length: 13; CDR3: ASSYDLTANQPQH
V: TRBV10-1; J: TRBJ2-3; length: 12; CDR3: ASSFQRSTDTQY
V: TRBV5-1; J: TRBJ2-2; length: 11; CDR3: ASSVPRAGELF
V: TRBV18; J: TRBJ1-1; length: 11; CDR3: ASSQQANTEAF
V: TRBV5-4; J: TRBJ1-3; length: 12; CDR3: ASSPTRTGNTIY
V: TRBV5-1; J: TRBJ2-3; length: 14; CDR3: ASSWGQGAYTDTQY
V: TRBV15; J: TRBJ1-5; length: 13; CDR3: ATSLSTGVEQPQH
V: TRBV28; J: TRBJ2-5; length: 12; CDR3: ASSLQYSQETQY
V: TRBV27; J: TRBJ2-5; length: 12; CDR3: ASSWTGGQETQY
V: TRBV9; J: TRBJ2-5; length: 11; CDR3: ASSGGGQETQY
V: TRBV29-1; J: TRBJ2-1; length: 15; CDR3: SVEASDRASSYNEQF
V: TRBV7-2; J: TRBJ2-1; length: 13; CDR3: ASSLGGSVNNEQF
V: TRBV29-1; J: TRBJ2-2; length: 13; CDR3: SVGLAGVYTGELF
V: TRBV3-1/TRBV3-2; J: TRBJ1-4; length: 13; CDR3: ASSLSGLNNEKLF
V: TRBV19; J: TRBJ1-2; length: 11; CDR3: ASRGTGNYGYT
V: TRBV5-4; J: TRBJ2-3; length: 11; CDR3: ASSLVGADTQY
V: TRBV2; J: TRBJ1-4; length: 11; CDR3: ASRTANNEKLF